This entry features one TCR beta chain sequence. The target of this receptor is not known. The sample holds no much larger clone one base away, and base qualities are not on file. TCRbeta CDR3 regions were amplified from genomic DNA by means of the immunoSEQ Assay, a bias-controlled multiplex PCR. In the authors' own workflow: The number of nucleated cells in each sample was estimated from the amplification of reference gene primers within the assay. To quantify the absolute abundance of each unique TCRbeta CDR3 rearrangement, sequence reads were collapsed and filtered. Productive Simpson clonality was computed per sample as the square root of Simpson's diversity index over productive rearrangements. This immuneACCESS table, as held by TCRdb, lists in-frame sequences with V and J called but not all clones. Of the missing ones, under half trace to an unresolved V gene in checked studies; the others have no known cause. Clonal size and the V and J genes are those of that table, whereas D and trimming came from the DNA. In all, the sample holds over 55,000 clones, and approximately 91% of those were seen once. Around 2.3% of the sample is taken by the ten largest.

The data belong to a study of blood T cell repertoires in COVID-19 (dated by TCRdb to about 2020). For the study in its entirety: The collaborator samples originated in the United States, Italy and Spain and spanned the acute and convalescent phases of COVID-19. Where HLA class I and class II types were available, the types were taken from metadata supplied by the sample provider, not from assay-based typing. The dataset comprised deeply sampled blood TCRbeta repertoires from subjects exposed to, actively infected with, or recovered from COVID-19. The sample metadata nearly always contained a de-identified subject ID, COVID-19 status, age in years and sex. The samples were drawn from two sources: the first 160 participants of the ongoing ImmuneRACE study, and some 1,300 subjects contributed by 6 global collaborators. A freely available public database, intended as a resource for researchers studying the immune response to SARS-CoV-2, is where the repertoires were released. The material from the prospective study consisted of cDNA or gDNA derived from T cells, B-cell-depleted T cells, or PBMCs. General study outcomes and caveats: How much clinical and demographic metadata was included differed by source and by participant, and the metadata was provided uncurated.

The CDR3 has 16 amino acids, counting the end cysteine and phenylalanine. Only the CDR3 region is kept as DNA, spanning 48 bases read in frame from base 1. CDR1 and CDR2, per the germline V gene (reference sequence), are SGHNT and YYREEE. Clipping removes 4 bases from V and 3 bases from J, with 13 as the unmatched junction base count. The collaborating institutions used their own protocols to collect whole blood in K2EDTA tubes. For TCRbeta analysis, collaborator samples were shipped as frozen whole blood, as isolated PBMCs, or as DNA extracted from either sample type. The chain links TRBV5-4 with TRBJ2-7, with 7 middle bases fitting TRBD1. The receptor's source is a man in his 60s with acute or convalescent COVID-19. Specimen: peripheral blood. The CDR3 is CASSIRQGPGYYEQYF. The DNA sequence follows: TGTGCCAGCAGCATAAGACAGGGCCCGGGGTACTACGAGCAGTACTTC.